The sequence of this T cell receptor beta chain was determined in a study of cytomegalovirus exposure and HLA in healthy donors. PCR primers comprised 60 Vbeta and 13 Jbeta primers. Produced via immunoSEQ multiplex PCR; TCRdb's table is partial and in-frame only. The sample has over 150,000 clones, roughly 77% seen once. Likely unrecorded immune exposures existed in these nominally healthy donors. V was pared by 7 bases and J by 7 bases, with 9 bases between. The germline gives CDR1 LNHDA, CDR2 SQIVND (reference sequence). The length of the CDR3 is 11 residues. The TCR was taken from a woman between 18 and 30 years old in good health and CMV-seronegative. The source material was PBMCs. This chain links TRBV19 with TRBJ2-3; D unresolved. The CDR3 loop reads CASTNTYTQYF. The DNA of the CDR3 is TGTGCCAGTACCAACACCTATACGCAGTATTTT.